The rows below give T cell receptor beta chains drawn from one sample of a study of cytomegalovirus exposure and HLA in healthy donors. Sequenced by immunoSEQ multiplex PCR; TCRdb stores in-frame clones only, minus some. The sample carries around 140,000 clones, 78% recorded once. The sequencing input was PBMCs. The receptors derive from a woman in her late teens or twenties in good health and CMV-seronegative. The CDR3 runs from the conserved cysteine through the conserved F or W. D genes are given only for firm matches. For some rows the clone size is stated as once, few or many, or as a class when expanded; others skip it.

clone size,J gene,D gene,V gene,CDR3 DNA,CDR3 protein
NA,TRBJ1-2,TRBD1,TRBV19,TGTGCCACCAGGACAGGGGGCCTGAATGGCTACACCTTC,CATRTGGLNGYTF
NA,TRBJ1-1,NA,TRBV6-5,TGTGCCAGCAGCTACTCTCGCGGCGGGCCGAACACTGAAGCTTTCTTT,CASSYSRGGPNTEAFF
NA,TRBJ2-7,NA,TRBV5-1,TGCGCCAGCAGTTATGAGCTTCCCGGAGCTGGCGAGCAGTACTTC,CASSYELPGAGEQYF
NA,TRBJ1-1,NA,TRBV7-2,TGTGCCAGCAGCTTAATTGGGGGGTCCATGAACACTGAAGCTTTCTTT,CASSLIGGSMNTEAFF
NA,TRBJ1-3,NA,TRBV11-2,TGTGCCAGCAGCCTACAGGCGTTCTCTGGAAACACCATATATTTT,CASSLQAFSGNTIYF
NA,TRBJ1-5,NA,TRBV10-3,TGTGCCATCAGTGTGGGGGGAAGCAATCAGCCCCAGCATTTT,CAISVGGSNQPQHF
NA,TRBJ2-2,TRBD2,TRBV30,TGTGCCTGTTTAGCGGGAGTAAGAGTTGCCGGGGAGCTGTTTTTT,CACLAGVRVAGELFF
NA,TRBJ2-3,TRBD2,TRBV27,TGTGCCAGCAGTCCGCCTGGGGGACTAGCGGTGTCAGATACGCAGTATTTT,CASSPPGGLAVSDTQYF
NA,TRBJ2-1,TRBD2,TRBV2,TGTGCCAGCACTAGCGGGAGTTCCAATGAGCAGTTCTTC,CASTSGSSNEQFF
NA,TRBJ1-2,NA,TRBV5-5,TGTGCCAGCAGCTTGTGGACAGCAGGGACATCGTATGGCTACACCTTC,CASSLWTAGTSYGYTF
NA,TRBJ2-3,NA,TRBV6-5,TGTGCCAGCAGTCCCCAGGGGCTAAGAGGCGATACGCAGTATTTT,CASSPQGLRGDTQYF
few,TRBJ2-6,NA,TRBV6-4,TGTGCCAGCAGTGACTCACTCTCTGGGGCCAACGTCCTGACTTTC,CASSDSLSGANVLTF
NA,TRBJ2-1,NA,TRBV6-6,TGTGCCAGCAGTTACTCGTCCCCTACGGATGAGCAGTTCTTC,CASSYSSPTDEQFF
NA,TRBJ2-5,NA,TRBV5-6,TGTGCCAGCAGCCACGTACAGGGATGGGAGGAGACCCAGTACTTC,CASSHVQGWEETQYF
NA,TRBJ2-3,NA,TRBV5-1,TGCGCCAGCAGCTTGGTTCAGGGCACAGATACGCAGTATTTT,CASSLVQGTDTQYF
NA,TRBJ2-7,NA,TRBV5-1,TGCGCCAGCAGCTTGGACAATCTACTAGCCTCCTACGAGCAGTACTTC,CASSLDNLLASYEQYF
once,TRBJ2-1,NA,TRBV27,TGTGCCAGCAGTTTAAGGGGGGAGCAGTTCTTC,CASSLRGEQFF
NA,TRBJ1-4,NA,TRBV5-6,TGTGCCAGCACCCGTGGAGCCCCCTTTAATGAAAAACTGTTTTTT,CASTRGAPFNEKLFF
few,TRBJ2-5,TRBD2,TRBV30,TGTGCCTGGAGTACAAAAGCGGGACTGTACCAAGAGACCCAGTACTTC,CAWSTKAGLYQETQYF
NA,TRBJ1-2,NA,TRBV27,TGTGCCAGCAGTTTAGGGGGGGATGGGCCCGTGGGATATGGCTACACCTTC,CASSLGGDGPVGYGYTF
NA,TRBJ1-1,TRBD1,TRBV2,TGTGCCAGCGCATACGGGACAGTTGACACTGAAGCTTTCTTT,CASAYGTVDTEAFF
NA,TRBJ2-5,TRBD2,TRBV10-1,TGCGCCAGCAGTCGGACTAGCGGCCGGGGGACCCAGTACTTC,CASSRTSGRGTQYF